Below, 25 T cell receptor beta chains from the same sample are listed, as sequenced in a study of blood T cell repertoires in COVID-19. The assay was immunoSEQ multiplex PCR, and TCRdb's table has in-frame clones only and misses some. Of 240,000 or so clones in the sample, 70% to 90% were seen once. Sequenced: peripheral blood. The receptor set was obtained from a middle-aged woman who had recovered from COVID-19.

In DNA, the CDR3 is TGTGCCAGCAGCGTAGGGGACAGGCTGCGGACTGAAGCTTTCTTT. Its protein product is CASSVGDRLRTEAFF. The J gene is TRBJ1-1, the V gene TRBV9, with 8 bases that match TRBD1. The length of the CDR3 is 15 residues. V shed 0 bases, J shed 5 bases, and the junction held 6 bases outside the gene matches. Per germline, CDR1 SGDLS and CDR2 YYNGEE.

This clone was picked up a small number of times. The genes are TRBV11-3 and TRBJ2-5; possibly TRBD1 for D (5 bases). Looked up from germline, CDR1 is SGHNT and CDR2 is YENEEA. The CDR3 extends over 15 amino acids. V was shortened by 0 bases and J by 1 base, with 9 bases between the two germline ends. The CDR3 DNA is TGTGCCAGCAGCTTAGATAGGGGTCCCCAAGAGACCCAGTACTTC. It yields the protein CASSLDRGPQETQYF.

J is TRBJ2-1 and V is TRBV20-1; 11 bases line up with TRBD2. From germline, CDR1 is DFQATT and CDR2 SNEGSKA (reference sequence). The V and J ends lost 3 bases and 6 bases, in that order; junction bases with no gene match: 4. This CDR3 comprises 14 residues. This CDR3 reads CSASQTSGANEQFF. The CDR3, as DNA: TGCAGTGCTAGTCAGACTAGCGGGGCCAATGAGCAGTTCTTC.

This rearrangement joins TRBV4-3 to TRBJ2-1; 13 bases are a match to TRBD2. J was trimmed by 0 bases and V by 4 bases; bases with no gene match: 6. The CDR3 has 18 residues. The germline V gene encodes CDR1 LGHNA and CDR2 YSLEER. The CDR3 here is CASSPTSGRPSSYNEQFF. The CDR3 nucleotides are TGCGCCAGCAGCCCGACTAGCGGGAGGCCGAGCTCCTACAATGAGCAGTTCTTC.

The chain carries TRBV5-6 and TRBJ1-1; maybe TRBD1 (5 bases). CDR3 size: 14 residues. Germline CDR1 is SGHDT and CDR2 is YYEEEE. Trimming left V 5 bases short and J 5 bases short, with 16 bases between. The CDR3 nucleotides are TGTGCCAGCAGGGCCCAGGGAGGAGGTACTGAAGCTTTCTTT. Its translation is CASRAQGGGTEAFF.

The rearrangement links TRBV2 to TRBJ1-6; 9 bases align to TRBD1. This CDR3 contains 13 residues. V was clipped by 8 bases and J by 10 bases; unmatched bases: 6. From germline, CDR1 is SNHLY and CDR2 FYNNEI. DNA of the CDR3: TGTGCCAGCCCCCGGGACAGGGCCTCACCCCTCCACTTT. Amino acids: CASPRDRASPLHF.

V is TRBV11-3 and J is TRBJ2-3, with D maybe TRBD1 (8 bases). The CDR3 is 17 amino acids. Germline V lookup: CDR1 SGHNT, CDR2 YENEEA. Between the trimmed V and J ends, which lost 5 bases and 6 bases, there was a span of 24 bases. CDR3 DNA sequence: TGTGCCAGCAGCCCCGGACAGGGCCGACCCGGGGGGGATACGCAGTATTTT. Its protein product is CASSPGQGRPGGDTQYF.

In DNA, the CDR3 is TGTGCCAGCAGACCCACAGGGGGGGGAAGAGAACTGTTTTTT. Amino acids: CASRPTGGGRELFF. The chain has TRBV28 and TRBJ1-4, with 8 bases lining up with TRBD1. Germline CDR1 reads MDHEN; CDR2 reads SYDVKM. This CDR3 has 14 amino acids. J was trimmed by 12 bases and V by 6 bases; bases with no gene match: 12.

The chain links TRBV11-3 to TRBJ2-1, with 10 bases aligning to TRBD2. The germline V gene encodes CDR1 SGHNT and CDR2 YENEEA. The CDR3 loop spans 15 amino acids. V was pared by 4 bases and J by 0 bases, with 0 bases of the junction left unmatched. The CDR3 loop reads CASSSSGSSYNEQFF. As DNA, the CDR3 is TGTGCCAGCAGCTCTAGCGGGAGCTCCTACAATGAGCAGTTCTTC.

CDR3 bases: TGCGCCAGCAGCCAAGAAACCGGGGTTCCCCGTTACGAGCAGTACTTC. This translates into CASSQETGVPRYEQYF. The rearrangement links TRBV4-3 to TRBJ2-7, with D tentatively TRBD2 (5 bases). CDR3 size: 16 residues. V was clipped by 0 bases and J by 4 bases, with 16 bases between them. The V gene's germline CDR1 is LGHNA and CDR2 YSLEER.

J is TRBJ2-7 and V is TRBV10-1; D possibly corresponds to TRBD2 (6 bases). CDR1 is WNHNN and CDR2 is SYGVQD in the germline V gene (reference sequence). V was clipped by 7 bases and J by 2 bases, with 12 bases between them. This CDR3 region has 13 residues. The CDR3 protein is CASTWRAPYEQYF. CDR3 sequence (DNA): TGCGCCAGCACGTGGAGGGCCCCCTACGAGCAGTACTTC.

The J gene is TRBJ2-3, the V gene TRBV7-5; TRBD2 reflects the table's D call only, with no check against the DNA. TRBV7-5 is reported as a pseudogene. The CDR3 extends over 19 amino acids. The CDR3 sequence: CARSRPRSLGPKGPDTQYF. The CDR3 DNA reads as TGTGCCAGAAGCCGACCGCGGTCACTAGGCCCCAAGGGCCCAGATACGCAGTATTTT.

This clone was seen once. The chain joins TRBV18 to TRBJ1-3; D not resolved. In germline, CDR1 is KGHSH, CDR2 LQKENI. CDR3 length equals 19 residues. V lost 4 bases, J lost 0 bases, and 22 bases lay in between. The CDR3 reads CASSQVPTLTGSSGNTIYF. The CDR3 bases are TGTGCCAGCTCACAAGTCCCCACCCTGACGGGGAGCTCTGGAAACACCATATATTTT.

The chain links TRBV29-1 to TRBJ1-1, with TRBD1 matching 7 bases. This CDR3 is built from 13 residues. CDR1 is SQVTM and CDR2 is ANQGSEA in the germline V gene. V shed 3 bases, J shed 1 base, and the junction held 2 bases outside the gene matches. CDR3 in DNA: TGCAGCGTTGATCAGGGGGGGAACACTGAAGCTTTCTTT. Its protein product is CSVDQGGNTEAFF.

In this sample, this clone turned up a few times. The V call is TRBV4-3, the J call TRBJ2-7; 7 positions match TRBD1. The germline V gene has CDR1 LGHNA and CDR2 YSLEER. V trimming: 0 bases; J trimming: 2 bases; junction bases outside the gene matches: 7. The CDR3 has 16 amino acids. The CDR3 loop is CASSQEWDSGAYEQYF. The CDR3, as DNA: TGCGCCAGCAGCCAAGAGTGGGACAGTGGGGCCTACGAGCAGTACTTC.

The chain employs TRBV9 and TRBJ2-5, with a tentative D call TRBD2 (6 bases). Germline V gene lookup returns CDR1 SGDLS and CDR2 YYNGEE. The V and J ends lost 2 bases and 5 bases respectively, with 10 bases between them. CDR3 length equals 13 residues. The chain's CDR3 is CASSVAGWETQYF. Here the CDR3 DNA reads TGTGCCAGCAGCGTCGCGGGGTGGGAGACCCAGTACTTC.

V and J are TRBV24-1 and TRBJ2-1, with 7 positions matching TRBD2. In germline, CDR1 is KGHDR, CDR2 SFDVKD. Trimming cost V 7 bases and J 5 bases; bases outside gene matches: 4. The CDR3 is 13 amino acids. The CDR3 loop reads CATRGGGDNEQFF. As DNA, the CDR3 is TGTGCCACCAGAGGCGGGGGAGACAATGAGCAGTTCTTC.

The chain links TRBV11-3 to TRBJ2-2, with TRBD2 as a possible D gene (6 bases). With 5 bases removed from V and 1 base from J, the gap between germline ends came to 17 bases. Looked up from germline, CDR1 is SGHNT and CDR2 is YENEEA. CDR3 size: 17 residues. The CDR3 sequence: CASSPRDVGGNTGELFF. As DNA, the CDR3 is TGTGCCAGCAGCCCCCGGGACGTGGGGGGGAACACCGGGGAGCTGTTTTTT. Using reference TRBV11-3 and TRBJ2-2 for the parts outside the CDR3, the full variable domain is EAGVVQSPRYKIIEKKQPVAFWCNPISGHNTLYWYLQNLGQGPELLIRYENEEAVDDSQLPKDRFSAERLKGVDSTLKIQPAELGDSAVYLCASSPRDVGGNTGELFFGEGSRLTVL.

The chain couples TRBV7-9 to TRBJ1-2, with a possible D match to TRBD1 (5 bases). Germline CDR1 is SEHNR and CDR2 is FQNEAQ (reference sequence). V dropped 1 base and J dropped 3 bases, with 9 bases sitting between them. CDR3 length equals 14 residues. The chain's CDR3 is CASSLGGSDYGYTF. The CDR3 bases are TGTGCCAGCAGCTTAGGGGGCTCGGACTATGGCTACACCTTC.

This chain connects TRBV30 to TRBJ1-1, with 7 bases that match TRBD1. Germline-derived CDR1 and CDR2 are GTSNPN and SVGIG (reference sequence). The CDR3 runs to 18 residues. V lost 5 bases and J lost 0; bases outside the gene matches: 18. The DNA for the CDR3 is TGTGCCTGGTGGGTTCTGGCGGTAAGGGGGCGACTGAACACTGAAGCTTTCTTT. This encodes CAWWVLAVRGRLNTEAFF.

This chain links TRBV7-9 with TRBJ2-7, with TRBD2 identical over 8 bases. CDR1 and CDR2 from the germline V gene are SEHNR and FQNEAQ (reference sequence). The V gene end was trimmed by 5 bases and the J gene end by 5 bases; junction bases not matched to a gene: 8. The CDR3 runs 14 residues. CDR3 sequence (DNA): TGTGCCAGCAGCCCCGGCGGGGGGACGGACGAGCAGTACTTC. Encoded protein: CASSPGGGTDEQYF.

The V gene is TRBV7-9, the J gene TRBJ2-3; 11 bases are shared with TRBD1. The CDR3 sequence is 17 residues long. Germline CDR1 and CDR2: SEHNR and FQNEAQ (reference sequence). The J segment lost 2 bases and the V segment lost 1 base, leaving 5 bases of the junction unmatched. CDR3 sequence: CASSLGDRGTNTDTQYF. CDR3 nucleotide sequence: TGTGCCAGCAGCTTAGGGGACAGGGGGACCAACACAGATACGCAGTATTTT.

This chain links TRBV18 with TRBJ1-5, with 7 bases lining up with TRBD1. Losses at the gene ends were 0 bases for V and 4 bases for J; bases not matched to a gene: 6. CDR3 length equals 16 residues. Per the germline V gene, CDR1 is KGHSH and CDR2 is LQKENI. CDR3 nucleotides: TGTGCCAGCTCACCACCGAACAGGGGATCTAATCAGCCCCAGCATTTT. As protein: CASSPPNRGSNQPQHF.

The chain carries TRBV10-2 and TRBJ2-1; no clear D. Between the trimmed V and J ends, which lost 4 bases and 5 bases, there was a span of 9 bases. Germline V gives CDR1 WSHSY, CDR2 SAAADI. The length of the CDR3 is 13 residues. CDR3 nucleotide sequence: TGCGCCAGCAGTGTCGTAGGAGACAATGAGCAGTTCTTC. This encodes CASSVVGDNEQFF.

V and J are TRBV4-1 and TRBJ1-6, with 8 bases fitting TRBD1. Germline V gene lookup returns CDR1 MGHRA and CDR2 YSYEKL. V lost 1 base, J lost 6 bases, and 8 bases stayed unmatched. This CDR3 comprises 17 residues. CDR3 bases: TGCGCCAGCAGCCAAGTCCCGGGACAGGACCGTAATTCACCCCTCCACTTT. Translation: CASSQVPGQDRNSPLHF.